The 23 T cell receptor beta chains below come from one sample, sequenced in a study of blood T cell repertoires in COVID-19 (dated by TCRdb to 2020 to 2022). The protocol used for the library was the immunoSEQ multiplex PCR assay. The clones in this table, taken by TCRdb from immuneACCESS, are in-frame only. Not every clone is retained; where verified, under half of the shortfall comes from an unresolved V gene, and the cause of the rest is unknown. This sample lists roughly 200,000 clones; roughly four fifths were detected once. In total, the top ten clones hold 13% of the sample. Specimen: peripheral blood. The origin of the receptors is a middle-aged man who had recovered from COVID-19.

V gene TRBV6-5 combines with J gene TRBJ1-6; maybe TRBD1 (5 bases). Germline assignment: CDR1 MNHEY and CDR2 SVGAGI. Trimming took 8 bases from V and 5 from J, leaving 13 bases between them. This CDR3 has 14 residues. Here the CDR3 reads CASCGAGNNSPLHF. For the CDR3, the DNA is TGTGCCAGCTGCGGGGCAGGAAATAATTCACCCCTCCACTTT.

V and J are TRBV11-2 and TRBJ1-1; possibly TRBD1 for D (5 bases). Germline values: CDR1 SGHAT, CDR2 FQNNGV. V was trimmed by 2 bases and J by 3 bases, leaving 7 bases between them. The CDR3 is made up of 13 amino acids. The CDR3 region is CASSLQGHTEAFF. Written as DNA, the CDR3 is TGTGCCAGCAGCTTACAGGGTCACACTGAAGCTTTCTTT.

The genes are TRBV21-1 and TRBJ1-2; the D call TRBD1 from the table was never checked on the DNA. TRBV21-1 is assigned pseudogene status. The CDR3 extends over 15 amino acids. The CDR3 DNA reads as TGTGCCAGCAGCAAAGGGGGGACAGGGGAGCACGGCTACACCTTC. Its translation: CASSKGGTGEHGYTF.

A few counts support this clone. V is TRBV7-9 and J is TRBJ2-3; possible D gene TRBD1, 5 bases. The CDR3 runs to 10 residues. In germline, CDR1 is SEHNR, CDR2 FQNEAQ (reference sequence). The V end was cut by 11 bases, the J end by 4 bases, with 7 bases between. The CDR3 bases are TGTGCCGGGGCGGCAGATACGCAGTATTTT. Protein sequence: CAGAADTQYF.

The CDR3, as DNA: TGTGCCAGCAGCCCGTATAGAGGCACGGGGGAGGTCCCCAATGAGCAGTTCTTC. Its translation is CASSPYRGTGEVPNEQFF. The chain joins TRBV11-2 to TRBJ2-1, with D perhaps TRBD2 (6 bases). The CDR3 is 18 amino acids. Trimming took off 5 bases at V and 6 bases at J, with 26 bases between the two ends. The germline gives CDR1 SGHAT, CDR2 FQNNGV.

The V and J genes are TRBV4-3 and TRBJ2-5, with a possible D match to TRBD1 (5 bases). This CDR3 has 15 residues. Per germline, CDR1 LGHNA and CDR2 YSLEER. V was trimmed by 4 bases and J by 1 base, leaving 13 bases between them. CDR3 region: CASSLFQGTQETQYF. The CDR3 DNA is TGCGCCAGCAGCCTTTTCCAGGGTACCCAAGAGACCCAGTACTTC.

V usage is TRBV12-3 or TRBV12-4 and J usage is TRBJ1-1, with unresolved D. The CDR3 loop spans 13 amino acids. Between the trimmed V and J ends, which lost 2 bases and 7 bases, there was a span of 11 bases. The CDR3 here is CASSLFEELEAFF. For the CDR3, the DNA is TGTGCCAGCAGTTTATTCGAGGAGCTTGAAGCTTTCTTT.

This chain uses TRBV3-1 (or the pseudogene TRBV3-2) with TRBJ1-3; D is ambiguous. The germline V gene has CDR1 LGHDT and CDR2 YNNKEL (reference sequence). This CDR3 is built from 14 residues. Trimming removed 3 bases from V and 8 bases from J, with 14 bases in between. The CDR3 DNA reads TGTGCCAGCAGCCAGAGAGGGTATCCGGACACCATATATTTT. Its protein is CASSQRGYPDTIYF.

The chain couples TRBV29-1 to TRBJ2-1; D perhaps matches TRBD2 (5 bases). V dropped 4 bases and J dropped 7 bases, with 14 bases sitting between them. This CDR3 is built from 13 residues. Germline V lookup: CDR1 SQVTM, CDR2 ANQGSEA. The CDR3 DNA follows: TGCAGCGTTGTCCGGCGGAGGCGAAATGAGCAGTTCTTC. It specifies CSVVRRRRNEQFF.

The V gene is TRBV5-1, the J gene TRBJ2-7, with 10 bases fitting TRBD1. The CDR3 runs 15 residues. Germline CDR1 SGHRS, CDR2 YFSETQ. J was trimmed by 2 bases and V by 3 bases; bases with no gene match: 5. This CDR3 reads CASSSRDRGTYEQYF. The CDR3 DNA is TGCGCCAGCAGCTCCCGGGACAGGGGTACCTACGAGCAGTACTTC.

The V gene is TRBV7-2, the J gene TRBJ2-5, with 10 nucleotides matching TRBD1. This CDR3 has 15 residues. CDR1 is SGHTA, CDR2 FQGNSA, per germline. The V and J ends lost 5 bases and 4 bases, in that order; junction bases with no gene match: 7. The CDR3 DNA follows: TGTGCCAGCAGCCCTTGGACAGGGGGAGGAGAGACCCAGTACTTC. Amino acid sequence: CASSPWTGGGETQYF.

This rearrangement joins TRBV5-5 to TRBJ2-6, with 9 bases that match TRBD1. There are 17 residues in the CDR3. In germline, CDR1 is SGHKS, CDR2 YYEKEE (reference sequence). J gave up 1 base and V 4 bases, and 6 bases lay outside the gene matches. CDR3 DNA sequence: TGTGCCAGCAGCGTATTTGGGACAGGGTCTGGGGCCAACGTCCTGACTTTC. It encodes CASSVFGTGSGANVLTF.

This clone was observed once. The V gene is TRBV19, the J gene TRBJ2-5, with 9 bases lining up with TRBD2. CDR1 and CDR2 (germline): LNHDA, SQIVND (reference sequence). The CDR3 has 17 residues. V lost 0 bases to trimming and J lost 2 bases; unmatched junction nucleotides: 7. The CDR3 sequence: CASSIELSGSRQETQYF. The CDR3 bases are TGTGCCAGTAGTATAGAGCTTAGCGGGAGTAGGCAAGAGACCCAGTACTTC. Filled out from reference TRBV19 and TRBJ2-5, the complete variable domain reads DGGITQSPKYLFRKEGQNVTLSCEQNLNHDAMYWYRQDPGQGLRLIYYSQIVNDFQKGDIAEGYSVSREKKESFPLTVTSAQKNPTAFYLCASSIELSGSRQETQYFGPGTRLLVL.

This clone has only one observation. The rearrangement uses TRBV3-1 (or the pseudogene TRBV3-2) and TRBJ2-1, with a weak D call TRBD2 (5 bases). The CDR3 is 17 amino acids. V shed 0 bases and J shed 2 bases, with 14 bases lying between them. The V gene's germline CDR1 is LGHDT and CDR2 YNNKEL (reference sequence). CDR3 sequence: CASSQDGRSGAYNEQFF. The CDR3 DNA follows: TGTGCCAGCAGCCAAGATGGTCGGAGCGGAGCCTACAATGAGCAGTTCTTC.

V usage is TRBV21-1 and J usage is TRBJ1-5; TRBD1 is the table's D call and was not checked against the DNA. TRBV21-1 is a documented pseudogene. This CDR3 is 13 amino acids long. As DNA, the CDR3 is TGTGCCAGCAGCAGTACAGGCTATCAGCCCCAGCATTTT. Translated: CASSSTGYQPQHF.

The chain couples TRBV5-1 to TRBJ1-6; weak D call: TRBD1 (6 bases). Per the germline V gene, CDR1 is SGHRS and CDR2 is YFSETQ. The ends were cut back, 4 bases at V and 9 bases at J, with 14 bases in the middle. The CDR3 sequence is 14 residues long. The CDR3 reads CASSLEGVSSPLHF. Here the CDR3 DNA reads TGCGCCAGCAGCCTGGAGGGGGTTAGTTCACCCCTCCACTTT. Filled out from reference TRBV5-1 and TRBJ1-6, the complete variable domain reads KAGVTQTPRYLIKTRGQQVTLSCSPISGHRSVSWYQQTPGQGLQFLFEYFSETQRNKGNFPGRFSGRQFSNSRSEMNVSTLELGDSALYLCASSLEGVSSPLHFGNGTRLTVT.

CDR3 in DNA: TGTGCCAGCAGGGGGGGGACAGGGCATTTCTATGGCTACACCTTC. Protein: CASRGGTGHFYGYTF. The chain couples TRBV2 to TRBJ1-2; 9 nucleotides agree with TRBD1. Losses at the gene ends were 6 bases for V and 4 bases for J; bases not matched to a gene: 9. The germline V gene has CDR1 SNHLY and CDR2 FYNNEI. The CDR3 is made up of 15 amino acids.

The rearrangement links TRBV9 to TRBJ1-1; D not certain. V dropped 1 base and J dropped 0 bases, with 19 bases sitting between them. Germline V CDR1 and CDR2: SGDLS, YYNGEE. CDR3 length: 18 residues. The CDR3 DNA sequence: TGTGCCAGCAGCGTACTAGGAGGGAACCCCGAAATGAACACTGAAGCTTTCTTT. Protein sequence: CASSVLGGNPEMNTEAFF.

The chain links TRBV5-6 to TRBJ2-4, with a tentative D call TRBD2 (6 bases). V was pared by 3 bases and J by 6 bases, with 13 bases between. Germline V gene sequence: CDR1 SGHDT, CDR2 YYEEEE. This CDR3 comprises 14 residues. The CDR3 here is CASSYRLEGNIQYF. DNA for the CDR3: TGTGCCAGCAGCTACCGTTTGGAGGGAAACATTCAGTACTTC.

This chain links TRBV6-5 with TRBJ1-1, with D perhaps matching TRBD1 (5 bases). In germline, CDR1 is MNHEY, CDR2 SVGAGI. The CDR3 contains 14 residues. Trimming shortened V by 11 bases and J by 1 base, and 17 bases separated the two germline ends. DNA of the CDR3: TGTGCCTCCAAGCAGGGCGACGCGAACACTGAAGCTTTCTTT. Protein: CASKQGDANTEAFF.

CDR3 region: CASSLRSGNYGYTF. CDR3 DNA sequence: TGTGCCAGCAGCTTAAGGTCCGGGAACTATGGCTACACCTTC. The V call is TRBV11-1, the J call TRBJ1-2; D is unresolved. From germline, CDR1 is SGHAT and CDR2 FQDESV (reference sequence). V lost 2 bases and J 2 bases, leaving 9 bases between the germline ends. The CDR3 is 14 amino acids.

The chain recombines TRBV5-4 with TRBJ1-2; TRBD1 aligns across 8 bases. This CDR3 is 13 amino acids long. Germline V lookup: CDR1 SGHNT, CDR2 YYREEE (reference sequence). Trimming at V came to 1 base and at J to 7 bases, leaving 3 bases not matched to a gene. DNA for the CDR3: TGTGCCAGCAGCTTGCCAGGGGGCTCTGGCTACACCTTC. Protein: CASSLPGGSGYTF.

The genes are TRBV3-1 (or the pseudogene TRBV3-2) and TRBJ2-7, with 8 nucleotides matching TRBD2. With V trimmed by 3 bases and J by 1 base, 2 bases remained unmatched. This CDR3 spans 14 amino acids. Germline V gene lookup returns CDR1 LGHDT and CDR2 YNNKEL (reference sequence). The CDR3 coding sequence is TGTGCCAGCAGCCAGGCGGGAGGATCCTACGAGCAGTACTTC. Protein: CASSQAGGSYEQYF.